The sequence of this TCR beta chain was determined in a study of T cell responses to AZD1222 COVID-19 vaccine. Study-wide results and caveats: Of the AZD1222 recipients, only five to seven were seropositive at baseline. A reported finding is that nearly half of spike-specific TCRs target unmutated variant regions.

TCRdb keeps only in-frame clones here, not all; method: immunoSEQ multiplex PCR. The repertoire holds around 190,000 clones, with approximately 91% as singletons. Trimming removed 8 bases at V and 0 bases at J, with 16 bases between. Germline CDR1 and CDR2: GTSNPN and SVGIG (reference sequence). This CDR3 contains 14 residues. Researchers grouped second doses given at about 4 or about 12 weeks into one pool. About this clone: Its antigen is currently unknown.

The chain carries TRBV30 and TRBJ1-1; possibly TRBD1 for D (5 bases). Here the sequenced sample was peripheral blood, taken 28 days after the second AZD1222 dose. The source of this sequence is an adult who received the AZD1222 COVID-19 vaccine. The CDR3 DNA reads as TGTGCCGGCAAGGACATCCAATTGAACACTGAAGCTTTCTTT. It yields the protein CAGKDIQLNTEAFF.